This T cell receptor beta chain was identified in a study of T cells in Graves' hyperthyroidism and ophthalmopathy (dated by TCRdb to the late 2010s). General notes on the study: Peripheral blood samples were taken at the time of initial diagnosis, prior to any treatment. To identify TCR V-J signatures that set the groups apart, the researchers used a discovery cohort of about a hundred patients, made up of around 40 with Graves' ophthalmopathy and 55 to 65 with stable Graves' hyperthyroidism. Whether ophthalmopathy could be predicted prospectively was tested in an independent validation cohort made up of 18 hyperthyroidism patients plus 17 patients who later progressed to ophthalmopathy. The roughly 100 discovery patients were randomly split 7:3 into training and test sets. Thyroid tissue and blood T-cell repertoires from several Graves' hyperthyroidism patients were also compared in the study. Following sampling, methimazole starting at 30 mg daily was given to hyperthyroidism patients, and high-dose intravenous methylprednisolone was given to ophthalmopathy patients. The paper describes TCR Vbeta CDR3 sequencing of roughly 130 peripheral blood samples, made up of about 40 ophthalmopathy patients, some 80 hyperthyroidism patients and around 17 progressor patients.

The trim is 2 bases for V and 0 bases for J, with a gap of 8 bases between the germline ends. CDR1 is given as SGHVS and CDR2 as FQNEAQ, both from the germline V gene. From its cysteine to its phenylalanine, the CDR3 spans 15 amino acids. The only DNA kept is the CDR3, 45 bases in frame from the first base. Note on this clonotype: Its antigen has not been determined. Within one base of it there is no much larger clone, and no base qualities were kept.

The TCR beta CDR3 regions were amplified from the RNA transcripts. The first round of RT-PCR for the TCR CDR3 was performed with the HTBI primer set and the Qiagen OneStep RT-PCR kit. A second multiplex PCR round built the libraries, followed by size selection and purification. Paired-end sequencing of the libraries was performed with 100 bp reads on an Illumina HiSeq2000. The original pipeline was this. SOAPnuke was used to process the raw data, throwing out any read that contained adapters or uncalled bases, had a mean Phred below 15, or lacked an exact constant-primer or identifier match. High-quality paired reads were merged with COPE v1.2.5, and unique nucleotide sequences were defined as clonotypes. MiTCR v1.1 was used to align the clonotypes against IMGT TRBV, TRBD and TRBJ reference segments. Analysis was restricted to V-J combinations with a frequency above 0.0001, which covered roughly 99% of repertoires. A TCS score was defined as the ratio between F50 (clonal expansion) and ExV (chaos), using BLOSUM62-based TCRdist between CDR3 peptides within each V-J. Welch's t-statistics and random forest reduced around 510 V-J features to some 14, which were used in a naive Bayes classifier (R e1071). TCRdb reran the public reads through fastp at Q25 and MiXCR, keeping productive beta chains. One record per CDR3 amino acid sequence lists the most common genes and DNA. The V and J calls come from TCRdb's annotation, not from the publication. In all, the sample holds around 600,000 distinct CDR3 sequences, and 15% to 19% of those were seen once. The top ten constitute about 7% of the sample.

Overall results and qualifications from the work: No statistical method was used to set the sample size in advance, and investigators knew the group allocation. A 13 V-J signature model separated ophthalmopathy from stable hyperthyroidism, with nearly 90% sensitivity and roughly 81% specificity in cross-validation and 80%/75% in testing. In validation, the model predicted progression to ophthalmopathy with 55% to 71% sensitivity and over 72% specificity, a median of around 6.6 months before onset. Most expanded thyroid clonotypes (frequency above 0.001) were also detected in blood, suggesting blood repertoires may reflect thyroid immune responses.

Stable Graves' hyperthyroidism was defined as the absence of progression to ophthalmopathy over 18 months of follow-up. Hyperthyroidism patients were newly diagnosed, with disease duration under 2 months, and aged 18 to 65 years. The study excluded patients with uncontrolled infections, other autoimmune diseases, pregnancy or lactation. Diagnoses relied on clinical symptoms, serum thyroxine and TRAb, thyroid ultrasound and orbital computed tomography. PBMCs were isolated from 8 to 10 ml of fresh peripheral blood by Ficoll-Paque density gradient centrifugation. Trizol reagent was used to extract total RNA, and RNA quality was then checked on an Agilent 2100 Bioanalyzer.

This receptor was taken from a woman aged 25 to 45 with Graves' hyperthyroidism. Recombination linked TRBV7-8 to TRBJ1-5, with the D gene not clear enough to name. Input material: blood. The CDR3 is CASSLTADSNQPQHF. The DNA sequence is TGTGCCAGCAGCTTAACGGCAGATAGCAATCAGCCCCAGCATTTT.